The entry that follows covers one T cell receptor beta chain sequence. This sample was taken from a study of blood T cell repertoires in COVID-19. Study details: Whether acute or convalescent, the COVID-19 samples came from the United States, Italy and Spain. PBMCs, B-cell-depleted T cells, or T cells provided the cDNA or gDNA that made up the material.

The CDR3 has 17 residues. Germline CDR1 SGHDT, CDR2 YYEEEE. The J segment lost 0 bases and the V segment lost 3 bases, leaving 11 bases of the junction unmatched. The authors' processing: Estimation of nucleated cell counts relied on the amplification of reference gene primers. Repertoires were generated with immunoSEQ multiplex PCR, while TCRdb's copy carries only in-frame clones and drops some. V, J and clone size derive from that table, while D and trimming were established from the DNA sequence. The repertoire includes a few hundred thousand clones, roughly 90% of them detected once, and roughly 1.2% sits in the top ten.

Input material: peripheral blood. This sequence originates from a man in his forties with acute or convalescent COVID-19. The chain joins TRBV5-6 to TRBJ1-1, with TRBD1 matching over 7 bases. The CDR3 bases are TGTGCCAGCAGCTCGAGCCTGACAGGGCAAATGAACACTGAAGCTTTCTTT. Its protein is CASSSSLTGQMNTEAFF.